This T cell receptor (beta chain) was found in a study of CD8 T cells in ankylosing spondylitis. Study outcomes and limitations: Clones linked to disease were reported to show significant enrichment in matched ankylosing spondylitis synovial fluid. Seemingly characteristic of ankylosing spondylitis blood was a TCR beta motif consisting of about 8 highly homologous variants.

Quantitative 5'-RACE with molecular barcodes produced the TCR beta libraries. Each CDR3 protein gets one entry after TCRdb re-called the 5' RACE reads with MiXCR. The sample holds 470,000 or so distinct CDR3 sequences, roughly 27% seen once. This CDR3 contains 13 residues. The V gene's germline CDR1 is SGHTA and CDR2 FQGNSA. V was shortened by 4 bases and J by 6 bases, with 11 bases between the two germline ends. For this clonotype: Its specificity is not known.

The sample taken for sequencing was blood, either unsorted or a sorted T cell fraction (not recorded which). The sequence came from a male donor with ankylosing spondylitis. The chain recombines TRBV7-2 with TRBJ2-3; D uncertain. DNA of the CDR3: TGTGCCAGCAGCTCCTCCCGATCCGATACGCAGTATTTT. Translation gives CASSSSRSDTQYF.